The entry below describes one TCR beta chain. The data were taken from a study of technical replicates of blood from a handful of donors. The protocol was immunoSEQ multiplex PCR, while the TCRdb copy is restricted to in-frame clones and leaves out a portion. The table lists approximately 13,000 clones, 65% to 90% of them singletons. The sequence came from a human donor in good health. The sample comprised PBMCs.

The chain's CDR3 is CASSPGTGRLQYF. The DNA of the CDR3 is TGTGCCAGCAGCCCCGGGACAGGACGTCTACAGTACTTC. This chain uses TRBV6-5 with TRBJ2-7, with 8 bases fitting TRBD1. Germline trimming cut 6 bases from V and 10 bases from J; bases unmatched to any gene: 11. This CDR3 is built from 13 residues. Germline CDR1 MNHEY, CDR2 SVGAGI.